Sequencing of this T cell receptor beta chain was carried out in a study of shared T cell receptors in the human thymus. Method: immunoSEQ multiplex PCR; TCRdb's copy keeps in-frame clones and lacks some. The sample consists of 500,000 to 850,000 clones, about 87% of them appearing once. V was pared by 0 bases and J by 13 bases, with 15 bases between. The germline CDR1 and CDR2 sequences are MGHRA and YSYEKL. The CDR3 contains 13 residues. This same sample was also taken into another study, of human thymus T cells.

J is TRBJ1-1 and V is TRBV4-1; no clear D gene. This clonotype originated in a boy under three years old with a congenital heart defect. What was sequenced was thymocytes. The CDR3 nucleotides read TGCGCCAGCAGCCAAGACCTTCTACGAAGTGGTTTCTTT. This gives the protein CASSQDLLRSGFF.